This entry lists 5 T cell receptor beta chains sequenced from one sample in a study of T cells in Graves' hyperthyroidism and ophthalmopathy. Researchers amplified the TCR beta CDR3 regions from RNA transcripts. Primed by the HTBI set, a first-round RT-PCR was run on the TCR CDR3. TCRdb redid the calling of the multiplex PCR reads with MiXCR, one entry per CDR3 protein. The sample has about 500,000 distinct CDR3 sequences, 14% seen once. The sequenced material came from blood. Every receptor here comes from a woman between 18 and 29 years old with Graves' hyperthyroidism.

This clonotype has ten or more counts. The chain couples TRBV20-1 to TRBJ2-7; 8 bases map to TRBD2. Per germline, CDR1 DFQATT and CDR2 SNEGSKA (reference sequence). This CDR3 region has 12 residues. The CDR3 nucleotides are TGCAGGGGAAGCGGGAGCTCCTACGAGCAGTACGTC. Translated: CRGSGSSYEQYV.

This clonotype was counted at least ten times. The chain uses TRBV10-2 and TRBJ1-2; possibly TRBD1 for D (5 bases). Germline V lookup: CDR1 WSHSY, CDR2 SAAADI. Between the trimmed V and J ends, which lost 3 bases and 4 bases, there was a span of 12 bases. The CDR3 extends over 14 amino acids. Here the CDR3 DNA reads TGCGCCAGCAGTGACGCCGGGGGGGGCTATGGCTACACCTTC. Its protein product is CASSDAGGGYGYTF.

This clonotype was seen at least ten times. The V call is TRBV5-8, the J call TRBJ2-3, with 8 bases that match TRBD2. The CDR3 is 15 amino acids. J lost 2 bases, V lost 2 bases, and 4 bases had no gene match. Per the germline V gene, CDR1 is SGHTS and CDR2 is YDEGEE. Written as DNA, the CDR3 is TGTGCCAGCAGCTTAGAGCGGGAGTACACAGATACGCAGTATTTT. Protein product: CASSLEREYTDTQYF.

The gene calls are TRBV11-2 and TRBJ2-1, with 14 bases aligning to TRBD2. The CDR3 sequence is 14 residues long. Germline loops: CDR1 SGHAT, CDR2 FQNNGV. J lost 12 bases, V lost 5 bases, and 6 bases had no gene match. DNA for the CDR3: TGTGCCAGCAGCACGGGACTAGCGGGAGTAATGCAGTTCTTC. Encoded protein: CASSTGLAGVMQFF.

This clonotype was counted a few times. The rearrangement links TRBV29-1 to TRBJ1-1, with 7 bases lining up with TRBD1. The CDR3 consists of 12 residues. Trimming removed 3 bases from V and 4 bases from J; junction bases left unmatched: 2. CDR1 and CDR2 from the germline V gene are SQVTM and ANQGSEA. The CDR3 protein is CSVDRGTTEAFF. The CDR3 DNA is TGCAGCGTTGACAGGGGGACCACTGAAGCTTTCTTT. Supplemented by reference TRBV29-1 and TRBJ1-1, the full variable domain reads SAVISQKPSRDICQRGTSLTIQCQVDSQVTMMFWYRQQPGQSLTLIATANQGSEATYESGFVIDKFPISRPNLTFSTLTVSNMSPEDSSIYLCSVDRGTTEAFFGQGTRLTVV.